One sample yielded the 32 T cell receptor beta chains listed below, sequenced in a study of long-term antiretroviral therapy in people with HIV. A v3.0 immunoSEQ assay was performed at survey level. Produced via immunoSEQ multiplex PCR; TCRdb's table is partial and in-frame only. The sample contains about 22,000 clones, approximately 80% of which appear only once. The sample was unsorted PBMCs, taken 5.9 years after starting antiretroviral therapy. Every receptor here comes from a man between 25 and 39 years old with HIV.

The V call is TRBV28, the J call TRBJ2-7; 13 positions match TRBD2. Germline values: CDR1 MDHEN, CDR2 SYDVKM. This CDR3 has 19 residues. V lost 1 base and J lost 0; bases outside the gene matches: 9. In DNA form, the CDR3 reads TGTGCCAGCAGTTTATATCGCTATTGGACTAGCGGGAGCTCCTACGAGCAGTACTTC. Translating gives CASSLYRYWTSGSSYEQYF.

The chain carries TRBV9 and TRBJ1-1; 7 bases are shared with TRBD1. The length of the CDR3 is 12 residues. Trimming took 3 bases from V and 8 from J; bases not matched to a gene: 4. Germline CDR1 SGDLS, CDR2 YYNGEE. CDR3 sequence reads: CASSGGGGEAFF. CDR3 nucleotide sequence: TGTGCCAGCAGCGGAGGGGGCGGGGAAGCTTTCTTT.

This clone was counted only a few times. The chain joins TRBV6-5 to TRBJ1-3; D is perhaps TRBD1 (6 bases). The V gene's germline CDR1 is MNHEY and CDR2 SVGAGI. The CDR3 totals 16 residues. The V gene lost 1 base and the J gene lost 0 bases, with 10 bases spanning the gap. The chain's CDR3 is CASSYLEGVSGNTIYF. CDR3 DNA: TGTGCCAGCAGTTACTTGGAGGGGGTCTCTGGAAACACCATATATTTT.

The chain combines TRBV7-8 with TRBJ1-4; unclear D gene. V was cut by 5 bases and J by 0 bases, with 7 bases left in between. The CDR3 covers 14 residues. The germline CDR1 and CDR2 sequences are SGHVS and FQNEAQ. Here the CDR3 DNA reads TGTGCCAGCAGCCCCACAGCAACTAATGAAAAACTGTTTTTT. It specifies CASSPTATNEKLFF.

The V and J genes are TRBV10-3 and TRBJ2-7; D gene uncertain. Germline CDR1 reads ENHRY; CDR2 reads SYGVKD. The CDR3 has 13 amino acids. V shed 9 bases and J shed 3 bases, with 15 bases lying between them. CDR3: CAMGKAENYEQYF. CDR3 nucleotide sequence: TGTGCCATGGGAAAAGCAGAGAACTACGAGCAGTACTTC.

The chain employs TRBV4-2 and TRBJ1-1, with unresolved D. Germline V gene data show CDR1 as LGHNA and CDR2 as YNFKEQ. V shed 2 bases and J shed 0 bases, with 13 bases lying between them. This CDR3 is 16 amino acids long. CDR3 coding DNA: TGTGCCAGCAGCCAAAAAATTGGAGACATGAACACTGAAGCTTTCTTT. Protein: CASSQKIGDMNTEAFF.

This clone is medium-sized (0.01 to 0.1%) within its sample. This chain uses TRBV5-1 with TRBJ1-2; D is unclear. V lost 4 bases and J 4 bases, leaving 14 bases between the germline ends. Germline V gene lookup returns CDR1 SGHRS and CDR2 YFSETQ. There are 14 residues in the CDR3. CDR3 sequence reads: CASSLLHLAYGYTF. CDR3 bases: TGCGCCAGCAGCCTCTTACATTTGGCCTATGGCTACACCTTC.

This clone was detected a few times. V is TRBV5-4 and J is TRBJ1-2; 9 bases agree with TRBD1. Trimming removed 4 bases from V and 7 bases from J; junction bases left unmatched: 8. The germline gives CDR1 SGHNT, CDR2 YYREEE (reference sequence). The CDR3 spans 14 residues. The CDR3 DNA sequence: TGTGCCAGCAGCCGGGACAGGGTGCCATCTGGCTACACCTTC. Translating gives CASSRDRVPSGYTF.

This clone showed up just once. The chain couples TRBV30 to TRBJ2-7; D unresolved. The ends were cut back, 0 bases at V and 2 bases at J, with 11 bases in the middle. The CDR3 consists of 14 residues. The germline V gene encodes CDR1 GTSNPN and CDR2 SVGIG (reference sequence). The CDR3 coding sequence is TGTGCCTGGAGTGTAGAATACAGACCCTACGAGCAGTACTTC. Translating it yields CAWSVEYRPYEQYF.

The chain has TRBV5-1 and TRBJ2-1; 9 bases agree with TRBD2. The CDR3 runs to 15 residues. Trimming took 3 bases from V and 7 from J; bases not matched to a gene: 8. Germline V gives CDR1 SGHRS, CDR2 YFSETQ. The CDR3 region has the DNA TGCGCCAGCAGCTCCGTAGCGGGAGCAGGAAATGAGCAGTTCTTC. Residues: CASSSVAGAGNEQFF.

This clone has just one count. This chain connects TRBV4-3 to TRBJ2-7; the match to TRBD1 covers 9 bases. V trimming: 4 bases; J trimming: 4 bases; junction bases outside the gene matches: 11. CDR3 size: 16 residues. Germline V gives CDR1 LGHNA, CDR2 YSLEER. CDR3 DNA sequence: TGCGCCAGCAGCCCCCGGGGGACAGGGAATACTTACGAGCAGTACTTC. Translating it yields CASSPRGTGNTYEQYF.

This clone has just a few counts. This rearrangement joins TRBV5-4 to TRBJ1-3, with D maybe TRBD1 (5 bases). The CDR3 has 16 residues. Germline assignment: CDR1 SGHNT and CDR2 YYREEE (reference sequence). V was clipped by 3 bases and J by 0 bases, with 13 bases between them. CDR3 sequence reads: CASSYGGTTSGNTIYF. Here the CDR3 DNA reads TGTGCCAGCAGCTACGGCGGGACGACCTCTGGAAACACCATATATTTT.

This chain joins TRBV12-5 and TRBJ2-7; weak D call: TRBD2 (5 bases). CDR1 is LGHNT and CDR2 is FRNRAP in the germline V gene. Trimming pared 8 bases from V and 9 bases from J, leaving 17 bases between. This CDR3 is 12 amino acids long. The CDR3 reads CASCEGKLGQYF. The CDR3 DNA is TGTGCTAGTTGCGAGGGCAAACTAGGGCAGTACTTC.

This clone appeared once. The chain employs TRBV14 and TRBJ1-5; no clear D. Germline CDR1 is SGHDN and CDR2 is FVKESK. This CDR3 is built from 14 residues. V was clipped by 0 bases and J by 1 base, with 4 bases between them. The CDR3 DNA is TGTGCCAGCAGCCAAGAGAGAAGCAATCAGCCCCAGCATTTT. It codes for CASSQERSNQPQHF.

This rearrangement joins TRBV13 to TRBJ1-1; 8 bases line up with TRBD1. Germline lookup yields CDR1 PRHDT and CDR2 FYEKMQ (reference sequence). The CDR3 spans 15 residues. The junction had 13 bases not matched to a gene; V was cut back by 5 bases and J by 8 bases. The CDR3 nucleotides read TGTGCCAGCAGCAAAGACAGGGGCCCGGTTAAAGAAGCTTTCTTT. It is translated as CASSKDRGPVKEAFF.

The table lists this clone with a few counts. V gene TRBV10-2 combines with J gene TRBJ1-5, with D tentatively TRBD1 (5 bases). CDR3 size: 14 residues. Germline V gene data show CDR1 as WSHSY and CDR2 as SAAADI. Trimming pared 4 bases from V and 0 bases from J, leaving 7 bases between. As DNA, the CDR3 is TGCGCCAGCAGTGGGGGGTATAGCAATCAGCCCCAGCATTTT. Its protein is CASSGGYSNQPQHF.

This clone appeared once. The chain links TRBV19 to TRBJ1-1; no reliable D call. With 3 bases removed from V and 1 base from J, the gap between germline ends came to 3 bases. The CDR3 is made up of 12 amino acids. Looked up from germline, CDR1 is LNHDA and CDR2 is SQIVND (reference sequence). As DNA, the CDR3 is TGTGCCAGTAGTATGGGGAACACTGAAGCTTTCTTT. This translates into CASSMGNTEAFF.

This sequence joins TRBV30 and TRBJ1-4; D might be TRBD1 (6 bases). V was pared by 8 bases and J by 7 bases, with 23 bases between. CDR1 is GTSNPN, CDR2 SVGIG, per germline (reference sequence). This CDR3 spans 15 amino acids. CDR3: CAGLSLRARGEKLFF. CDR3 in DNA: TGTGCCGGACTCTCCCTCAGGGCCAGGGGTGAAAAACTGTTTTTT.

CDR3 amino acids: CASRSSGSLYEQYF. CDR3 in DNA: TGTGCCAGCAGGTCCTCCGGGAGTCTCTACGAGCAGTACTTC. This chain links TRBV28 with TRBJ2-7, with a weak D call TRBD2 (6 bases). Germline V CDR1 and CDR2: MDHEN, SYDVKM. V was pared by 6 bases and J by 3 bases, with 15 bases between. This CDR3 has 14 residues.

This clone showed up just once. This sequence joins TRBV6-5 and TRBJ2-1, with 13 positions matching TRBD2. Trimming at V came to 4 bases and at J to 8 bases, leaving 8 bases not matched to a gene. Germline V lookup: CDR1 MNHEY, CDR2 SVGAGI. CDR3 size: 16 residues. The CDR3 spells CASSSRLAGGSDEQFF. The CDR3 bases are TGTGCCAGCAGTTCTCGACTAGCGGGAGGATCTGATGAGCAGTTCTTC.

This clone was counted a few times. V usage is TRBV15 and J usage is TRBJ2-7; D may be TRBD1 or TRBD2 (5 bases each). The ends were cut back, 1 base at V and 6 bases at J, with 7 bases in the middle. The germline V gene has CDR1 LNHNV and CDR2 YYDKDF (reference sequence). The CDR3 is made up of 12 amino acids. CDR3 sequence reads: CATSRVGGEQYF. Written as DNA, the CDR3 is TGTGCCACCAGCAGAGTTGGGGGCGAGCAGTACTTC.

V is TRBV19 and J is TRBJ1-5; D gene ambiguous. Germline values: CDR1 LNHDA, CDR2 SQIVND (reference sequence). This CDR3 has 14 amino acids. Trimming left V 3 bases short and J 4 bases short, with 10 bases between. CDR3 sequence (DNA): TGTGCCAGTAGTATCGGCGACCCAAATCAGCCCCAGCATTTT. Translated, it gives CASSIGDPNQPQHF.

V is TRBV5-6 and J is TRBJ1-5; a possible D gene is TRBD1 (5 bases). V was trimmed by 1 base and J by 2 bases, leaving 7 bases between them. CDR3 length: 14 residues. CDR1 is SGHDT, CDR2 YYEEEE, per germline. CDR3 sequence reads: CASSLRGRNQPQHF. CDR3 in DNA: TGTGCCAGCAGCTTGAGGGGCCGCAATCAGCCCCAGCATTTT.

This clone was found a few times. The chain combines TRBV10-1 with TRBJ1-2, with D unclear. The CDR3 sequence is 13 residues long. Trimming removed 0 bases at V and 7 bases at J, with 9 bases between. Germline CDR1 WNHNN, CDR2 SYGVQD (reference sequence). The CDR3 coding sequence is TGCGCCAGCAGTGAGTCGGGTTGGGTTGGCTACACCTTC. Amino acid sequence: CASSESGWVGYTF.

A single count supports this clone. DNA of the CDR3: TGTGCCAGCAGCGGAACTACTCAGGGACGCACTGAAGCTTTCTTT. Translation gives CASSGTTQGRTEAFF. The chain couples TRBV2 to TRBJ1-1, with a tentative D call TRBD1 (5 bases). This CDR3 comprises 15 residues. V was pared by 6 bases and J by 4 bases, with 18 bases between. Germline V CDR1 and CDR2: SNHLY, FYNNEI.

This clone was found once. The chain carries TRBV15 and TRBJ1-2; no reliable D call. V was pared by 0 bases and J by 6 bases, with 17 bases between. CDR1 is LNHNV and CDR2 is YYDKDF in the germline V gene (reference sequence). The CDR3 has 16 amino acids. The CDR3 is CATSRELGQDWDGYTF. The CDR3, as DNA: TGTGCCACCAGCAGAGAGCTTGGGCAGGACTGGGATGGCTACACCTTC.

The chain uses TRBV27 and TRBJ2-1; possibly TRBD1 for D (6 bases). This CDR3 spans 17 amino acids. CDR1 is MNHEY and CDR2 is SMNVEV in the germline V gene (reference sequence). V was cut by 2 bases and J by 7 bases, with 21 bases left in between. CDR3 DNA: TGTGCCAGCAGTTTAACACAGGGAATAAGGGTAGGGAATGAGCAGTTCTTC. This sequence encodes CASSLTQGIRVGNEQFF.

This chain links TRBV7-2 with TRBJ2-7; D is perhaps TRBD1 (6 bases). The CDR3 has 15 amino acids. Trimming removed 5 bases from V and 0 bases from J, with 14 bases in between. Germline assignment: CDR1 SGHTA and CDR2 FQGNSA. The CDR3 loop is CASSHRQVSSYEQYF. CDR3 sequence (DNA): TGTGCCAGCAGCCATCGACAGGTCTCCTCCTACGAGCAGTACTTC. The full variable domain, completed using reference TRBV7-2 and TRBJ2-7, is GAGVSQSPSNKVTEKGKDVELRCDPISGHTALYWYRQSLGQGLEFLIYFQGNSAPDKSGLPSDRFSAERTGGSVSTLTIQRTQQEDSAVYLCASSHRQVSSYEQYFGPGTRLTVT.

The chain combines TRBV7-9 with TRBJ2-7, with no clear D. The CDR3 runs 12 residues. V lost 10 bases and J lost 2, with 12 bases in between. Germline V gene lookup returns CDR1 SEHNR and CDR2 FQNEAQ (reference sequence). This CDR3 reads CATPWGPYEQYF. The CDR3 region has the DNA TGTGCCACCCCATGGGGTCCCTACGAGCAGTACTTC.

V is TRBV5-6 and J is TRBJ2-3; TRBD2 might be the D (6 bases). Germline V gives CDR1 SGHDT, CDR2 YYEEEE. The CDR3 is made up of 13 amino acids. Deletions cut 4 bases from V and 1 base from J, with 7 bases between. The CDR3 DNA sequence: TGTGCCAGCAGCCGACTAGGCACAGATACGCAGTATTTT. Encoded protein: CASSRLGTDTQYF. Full variable domain (remainder filled in from reference TRBV5-6 and TRBJ2-3): DAGVTQSPTHLIKTRGQQVTLRCSPKSGHDTVSWYQQALGQGPQFIFQYYEEEERQRGNFPDRFSGHQFPNYSSELNVNALLLGDSALYLCASSRLGTDTQYFGPGTRLTVL.

The chain joins TRBV6-6 to TRBJ2-7; 9 positions agree with TRBD2. Losses at the gene ends were 10 bases for V and 2 bases for J; bases not matched to a gene: 6. Germline V gene sequence: CDR1 MNHNY, CDR2 SVGAGI (reference sequence). The CDR3 loop spans 13 amino acids. CDR3: CAIRLAETYEQYF. In nucleotides, the CDR3 is TGTGCCATTAGACTAGCGGAGACCTACGAGCAGTACTTC.

The rearrangement joins TRBV5-1 to TRBJ2-7; 8 bases map to TRBD1. CDR1 is SGHRS, CDR2 YFSETQ, per germline. The CDR3 sequence is 15 residues long. V lost 4 bases, J lost 3 bases, and 9 bases stayed unmatched. CDR3 amino acids: CASSGAGTGIYEQYF. In DNA form, the CDR3 reads TGCGCCAGCAGCGGAGCCGGGACAGGAATCTACGAGCAGTACTTC.